The source of this T cell receptor beta chain is a study of blood T cell repertoires in COVID-19. Study in general: Whether acute or convalescent, the COVID-19 samples came from the United States, Italy and Spain. T cells, B-cell-depleted T cells, or PBMCs provided the cDNA or gDNA that served as material.

The CDR3 sequence is 13 residues long. Germline CDR1 reads ENHRY; CDR2 reads SYGVKD. The trim removed 11 bases at V and 3 bases at J, leaving 6 bases unmatched. As originally analysed: Amplification with reference gene primers provided the estimates of nucleated cell counts. Assay: immunoSEQ multiplex PCR; the TCRdb copy retains only in-frame clones and omits some. That table furnishes V, J and clone size, whereas the DNA furnished D and trimming. This repertoire shows some 75,000 clones, approximately 86% found once; its top ten account for about 6%. Seattle patients were enrolled while actively infected and followed longitudinally.

The source is an elderly man with COVID-19, enrolled during active disease. The chain couples TRBV10-3 to TRBJ1-5, with 8 positions matching TRBD1. Sequencing was performed on peripheral blood. The CDR3 loop reads CAGGDRINQPQHF. In DNA, the CDR3 is TGTGCCGGAGGGGACAGGATCAATCAGCCCCAGCATTTT.